The TCR beta chain described here comes from a study of T cells in Graves' hyperthyroidism and ophthalmopathy. Study information: Any treatment followed the collection of peripheral blood at initial diagnosis.

This clonotype has just a few counts. The germline gives CDR1 PRHDT, CDR2 FYEKMQ (reference sequence). The CDR3 contains 12 residues. The V end lost 3 bases, the J end lost 8 bases, and 8 bases lay between the germline ends. Orbital computed tomography and thyroid ultrasound, together with serum TRAb and thyroxine and clinical symptoms, were used for diagnoses. Source material for PBMCs was over 7.5 ml fresh peripheral blood. The TCR beta CDR3 regions underwent amplification using RNA transcripts as the source. In the first-round RT-PCR of the TCR CDR3, the HTBI primer set was used. From the multiplex PCR reads, TCRdb called clonotypes with MiXCR, one entry per CDR3 protein. The sample has approximately 570,000 distinct CDR3 sequences, nearly 20% seen once.

This rearrangement joins TRBV13 to TRBJ2-1; D gene uncertain. The sequence was collected from a man aged 35 to 55 with Graves' ophthalmopathy. Sequencing was carried out using blood. CDR3 sequence (DNA): TGTGCCAGCAGCTTGGATTCCTATGAGCAGTTCTTC. It yields the protein CASSLDSYEQFF.